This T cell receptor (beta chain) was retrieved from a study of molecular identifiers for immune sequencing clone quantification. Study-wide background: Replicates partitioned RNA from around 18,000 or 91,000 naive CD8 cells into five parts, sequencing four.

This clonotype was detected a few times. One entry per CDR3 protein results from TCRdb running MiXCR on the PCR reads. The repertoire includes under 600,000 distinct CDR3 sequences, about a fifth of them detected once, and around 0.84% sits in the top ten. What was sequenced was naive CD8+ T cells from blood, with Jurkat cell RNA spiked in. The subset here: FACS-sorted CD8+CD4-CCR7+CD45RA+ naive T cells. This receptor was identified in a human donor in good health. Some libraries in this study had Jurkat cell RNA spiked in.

The CDR3 nucleotides are TGTGCCAGCAGCTTAGTTGGACGGGCAACCGGGGAGCTGTTTTTT. This encodes CASSLVGRATGELFF. The V call is TRBV13, the J call TRBJ2-2; D unclear. CDR1 is PRHDT and CDR2 is FYEKMQ in the germline V gene (reference sequence). This CDR3 spans 15 amino acids. V was shortened by 1 base and J by 5 bases, with 11 bases between the two germline ends. Drawing the rest from reference TRBV13 and TRBJ2-2, the complete variable domain is AAGVIQSPRHLIKEKRETATLKCYPIPRHDTVYWYQQGPGQDPQFLISFYEKMQSDKGSIPDRFSAQQFSDYHSELNMSSLELGDSALYFCASSLVGRATGELFFGEGSRLTVL.